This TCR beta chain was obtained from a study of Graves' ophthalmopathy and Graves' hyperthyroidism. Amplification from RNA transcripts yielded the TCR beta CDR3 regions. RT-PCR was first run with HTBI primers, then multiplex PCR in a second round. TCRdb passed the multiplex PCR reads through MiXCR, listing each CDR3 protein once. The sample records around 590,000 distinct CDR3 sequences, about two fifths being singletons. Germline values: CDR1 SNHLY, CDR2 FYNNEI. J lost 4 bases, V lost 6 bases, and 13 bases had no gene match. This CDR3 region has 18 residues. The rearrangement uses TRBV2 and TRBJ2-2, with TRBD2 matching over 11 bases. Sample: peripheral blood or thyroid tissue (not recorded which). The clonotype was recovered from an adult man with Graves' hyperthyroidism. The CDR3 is CASSTRLAGSTFTGELFF. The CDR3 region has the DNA TGTGCCAGCAGCACCCGACTAGCGGGGTCTACGTTCACCGGGGAGCTGTTTTTT.